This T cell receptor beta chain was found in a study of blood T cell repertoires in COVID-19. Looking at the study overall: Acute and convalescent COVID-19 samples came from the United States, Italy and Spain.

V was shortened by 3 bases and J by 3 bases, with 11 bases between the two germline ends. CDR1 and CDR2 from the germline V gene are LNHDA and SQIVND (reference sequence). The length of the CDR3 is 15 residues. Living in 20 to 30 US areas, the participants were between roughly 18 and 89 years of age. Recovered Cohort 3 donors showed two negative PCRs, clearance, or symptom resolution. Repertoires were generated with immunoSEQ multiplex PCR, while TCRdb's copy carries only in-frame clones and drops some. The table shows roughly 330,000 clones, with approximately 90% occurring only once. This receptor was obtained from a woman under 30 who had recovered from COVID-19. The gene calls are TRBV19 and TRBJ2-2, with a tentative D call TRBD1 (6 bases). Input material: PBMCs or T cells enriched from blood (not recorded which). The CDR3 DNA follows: TGTGCCAGTAGTATTCGCAGGGGAGACACCGGGGAGCTGTTTTTT. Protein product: CASSIRRGDTGELFF.